This T cell receptor beta chain was found in a study of T cells after yellow fever vaccination. Notes on the study in general: Only a minor proportion of clonotypes was detected across both CD4 and CD8 compartments. Researchers cautioned that FACS-sorted repertoires could harbor abundant clonotypes contaminating from the bulk population. Post-booster reappearance was seen for most primary-vaccination clones (96% CD4, around 88% CD8).

This CDR3 has 16 amino acids. V shed 1 base and J 2 bases; nucleotides not matched to a gene: 6. Germline assignment: CDR1 SEHNR and CDR2 FQNEAQ (reference sequence). Template switching by 5'RACE produced TCR cDNA, adding a universal primer site and UMIs. MiXCR, run by TCRdb on the 5' RACE reads, gives a single entry per CDR3 protein. The sample shows approximately 61,000 distinct CDR3 sequences, approximately 7.7% of them seen only once. This clonotype appeared a few times. No antigen is known for it. The rearrangement joins TRBV7-9 to TRBJ1-1, with TRBD1 identical over 8 bases. The receptor was isolated from a man aged 18 to 30 who received the YFV17D yellow fever vaccine. The starting material was CD8+ T cells sorted from PBMCs, obtained on the day of the first yellow fever vaccination. CDR3 region: CASSLVPDRVNTEAFF. The CDR3 nucleotides read TGTGCCAGCAGCTTAGTTCCGGACAGGGTAAACACTGAAGCTTTCTTT.